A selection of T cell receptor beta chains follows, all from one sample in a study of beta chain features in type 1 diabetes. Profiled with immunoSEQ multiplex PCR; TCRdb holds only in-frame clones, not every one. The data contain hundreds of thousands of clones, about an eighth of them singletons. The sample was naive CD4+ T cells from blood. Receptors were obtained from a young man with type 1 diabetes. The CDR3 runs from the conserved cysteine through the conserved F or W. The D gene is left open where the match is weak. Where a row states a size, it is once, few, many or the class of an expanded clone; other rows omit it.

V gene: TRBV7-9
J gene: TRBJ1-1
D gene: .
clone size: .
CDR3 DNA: TGTGCCAGCAGCCAACCCGAAGCTTTCTTT
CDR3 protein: CASSQPEAFF

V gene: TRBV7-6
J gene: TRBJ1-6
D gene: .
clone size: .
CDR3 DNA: TGTGCCAGCAGCTTAAGGGTCGAAGGGACTAATTCACCCCTCCACTTT
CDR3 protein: CASSLRVEGTNSPLHF

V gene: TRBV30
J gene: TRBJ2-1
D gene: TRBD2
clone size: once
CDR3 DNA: TGTGCCTGGACGTGGAATATCTCCCCGGGGGGCTACAATGAGCAGTTCTTC
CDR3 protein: CAWTWNISPGGYNEQFF

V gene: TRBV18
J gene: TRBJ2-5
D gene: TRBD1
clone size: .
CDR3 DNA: TGTGCCAGCTCACACGGGACAGGGGAAGAGACCCAGTACTTC
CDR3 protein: CASSHGTGEETQYF

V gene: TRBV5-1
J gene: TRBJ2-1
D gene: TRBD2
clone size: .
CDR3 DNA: TGCGCCAGCAGCCTAGGGACTAGTGGAGCGAATGAGCAGTTCTTC
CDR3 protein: CASSLGTSGANEQFF

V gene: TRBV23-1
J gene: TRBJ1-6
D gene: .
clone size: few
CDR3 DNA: TGCGCCAGCAGACCATTGCCAGGGCAGGAGTTTGGGGCGAGGTATAATTCACCCCTCCACTTT
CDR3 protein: CASRPLPGQEFGARYNSPLHF

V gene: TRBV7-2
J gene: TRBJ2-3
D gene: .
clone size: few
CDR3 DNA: TGTGCCAGCAGCTTAGTCCCCTCCGGTACGCAGTATTTT
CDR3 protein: CASSLVPSGTQYF

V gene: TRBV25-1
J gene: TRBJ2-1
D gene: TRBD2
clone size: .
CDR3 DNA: TGTGCCAGCAGTGAACTCGGGACTAGCGGGATTGAGCAGTTCTTC
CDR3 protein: CASSELGTSGIEQFF

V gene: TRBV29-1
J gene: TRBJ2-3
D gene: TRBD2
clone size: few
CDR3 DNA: TGCAGCGTCCTACCGACTAGCGGGGGCAGTCACTATTCAGATACGCAGTATTTT
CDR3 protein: CSVLPTSGGSHYSDTQYF

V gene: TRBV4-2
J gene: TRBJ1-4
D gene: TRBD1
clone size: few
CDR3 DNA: TGTGCCAGCAGCCAGCCTCAGGGGGCGACTAATGAAAAACTGTTTTTT
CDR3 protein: CASSQPQGATNEKLFF

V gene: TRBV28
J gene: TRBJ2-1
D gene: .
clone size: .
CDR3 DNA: TGTGCCAGCAGTTTATGGGGGGCCAGAGCCAATGAGCAGTTCTTC
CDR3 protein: CASSLWGARANEQFF

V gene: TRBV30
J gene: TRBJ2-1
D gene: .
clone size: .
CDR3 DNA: TGTGCCTGGAGTGTACTAGGCGTCTACAATGAGCAGTTCTTC
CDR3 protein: CAWSVLGVYNEQFF

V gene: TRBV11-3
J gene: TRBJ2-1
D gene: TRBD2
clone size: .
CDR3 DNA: TGTGCCAGCAGCTCCCTGCTAGCGGGAGGATACAATGAGCAGTTCTTC
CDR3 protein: CASSSLLAGGYNEQFF

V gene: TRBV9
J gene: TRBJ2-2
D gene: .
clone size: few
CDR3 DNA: TGTGCCAGCAGCCCCACAGGAGGGGGCACCGGGGAGCTGTTTTTT
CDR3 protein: CASSPTGGGTGELFF

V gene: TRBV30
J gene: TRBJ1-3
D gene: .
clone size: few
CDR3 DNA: TGTGCCTCGCAGGGAGCAGATCGAAACACCATATATTTT
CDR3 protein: CASQGADRNTIYF

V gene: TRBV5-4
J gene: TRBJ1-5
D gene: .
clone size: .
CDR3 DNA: TGTGCCAGCAGCCTGGCCGGCGGGACAACTTTGAGCAATCAGCCCCAGCATTTT
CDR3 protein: CASSLAGGTTLSNQPQHF

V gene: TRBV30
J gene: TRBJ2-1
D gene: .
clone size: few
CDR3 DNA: TGTGCCTGGAGTGTAGGGGGACCCTACAATGAGCAGTTCTTC
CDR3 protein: CAWSVGGPYNEQFF

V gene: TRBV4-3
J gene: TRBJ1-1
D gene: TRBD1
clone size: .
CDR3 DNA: TGCGCCAGCAGCCCCACGCCGGGACAGGGGCGGGGGGGAGCTTTCTTT
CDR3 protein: CASSPTPGQGRGGAFF

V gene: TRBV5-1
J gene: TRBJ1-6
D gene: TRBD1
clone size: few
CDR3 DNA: TGCGCCAGCAGCTTGGGAGGCGTCGGGACAGGGGCTTCACCCCTCCACTTT
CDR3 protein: CASSLGGVGTGASPLHF

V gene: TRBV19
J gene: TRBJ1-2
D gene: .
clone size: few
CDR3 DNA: TGTGCCAGTACACGGGACTCGAGGTCGGGCTACACCTTC
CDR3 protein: CASTRDSRSGYTF

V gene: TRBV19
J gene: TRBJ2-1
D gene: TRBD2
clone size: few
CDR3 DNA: TGTGCCAGTAGTATAGCGGCTAGCGGGGGGAGACCAGATGAGCAGTTCTTC
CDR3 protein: CASSIAASGGRPDEQFF

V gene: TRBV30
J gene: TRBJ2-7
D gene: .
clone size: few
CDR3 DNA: TGTGCCTGGGCCAAGGGGGGACAGACCTACGAGCAGTACTTC
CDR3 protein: CAWAKGGQTYEQYF

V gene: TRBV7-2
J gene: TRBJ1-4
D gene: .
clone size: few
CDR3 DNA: TGTGCCAGCCGGCGGGGGACAACTAATGAAAAACTGTTTTTT
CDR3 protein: CASRRGTTNEKLFF

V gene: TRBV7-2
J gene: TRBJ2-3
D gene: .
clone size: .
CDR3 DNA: TGTGCCAGCAGCCCGATCTCGCCAGATACGCAGTATTTT
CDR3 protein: CASSPISPDTQYF

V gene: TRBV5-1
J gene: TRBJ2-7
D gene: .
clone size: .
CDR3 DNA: TGCGCCAGCAGCTTGATTAGCGGTTCGGACGAGCAGTACTTC
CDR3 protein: CASSLISGSDEQYF

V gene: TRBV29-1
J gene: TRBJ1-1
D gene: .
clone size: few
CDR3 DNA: TGCAGCGTTGACCTCTTAAGGGCTAACTCCATGAACACTGAAGCTTTCTTT
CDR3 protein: CSVDLLRANSMNTEAFF

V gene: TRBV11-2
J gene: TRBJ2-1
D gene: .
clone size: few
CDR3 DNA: TGTGCCAGCAGCCAGCGAATAAGCTCCTACAATGAGCAGTTCTTC
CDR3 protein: CASSQRISSYNEQFF

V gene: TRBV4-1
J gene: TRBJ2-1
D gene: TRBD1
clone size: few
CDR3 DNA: TGCGCCAGCAGCTCCAGGGGGTCGGGGAATGAGCAGTTCTTC
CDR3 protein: CASSSRGSGNEQFF

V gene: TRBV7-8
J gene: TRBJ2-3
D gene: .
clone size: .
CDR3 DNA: TGTGCCAGCAACGGCTTTGGACCAGATACGCAGTATTTT
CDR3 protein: CASNGFGPDTQYF

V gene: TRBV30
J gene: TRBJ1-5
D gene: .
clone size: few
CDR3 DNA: TGTGCCTGGAATAGGGGCGGCTCCGATCAGCCCCAGCATTTT
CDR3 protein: CAWNRGGSDQPQHF

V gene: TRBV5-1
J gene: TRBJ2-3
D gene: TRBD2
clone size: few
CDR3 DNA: TGCGCCAGCAGCGCACTAGCGGGAGGGCCCGAAGCGCAGTATTTT
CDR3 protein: CASSALAGGPEAQYF

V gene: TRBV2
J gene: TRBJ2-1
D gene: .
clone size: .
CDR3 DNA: TGTGCCAGCACCGTCACGATGGACAATGAGCAGTTCTTC
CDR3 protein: CASTVTMDNEQFF

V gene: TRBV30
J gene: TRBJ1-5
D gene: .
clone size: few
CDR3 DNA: TGTGCCTGGAGTGCCGGGGGAGGGAGGGATCAGCCCCAGCATTTT
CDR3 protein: CAWSAGGGRDQPQHF

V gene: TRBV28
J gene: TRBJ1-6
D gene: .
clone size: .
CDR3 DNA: TGTGCCAGCAGTTTAGCCAGGGACCCCATCGCCCTCCACTTT
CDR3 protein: CASSLARDPIALHF

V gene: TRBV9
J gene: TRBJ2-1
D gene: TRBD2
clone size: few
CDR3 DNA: TGTGCCAGCAGCGCAACTAGCGGGAGGAGGGGAAATGAGCAGTTCTTC
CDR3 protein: CASSATSGRRGNEQFF

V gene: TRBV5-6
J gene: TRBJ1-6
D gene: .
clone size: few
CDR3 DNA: TGTGCCAGCAGCTTGCTCGACGGGCGAAATTCACCCCTCCACTTT
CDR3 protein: CASSLLDGRNSPLHF

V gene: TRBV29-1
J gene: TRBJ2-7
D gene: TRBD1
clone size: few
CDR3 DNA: TGCAGCGGGAGACAGGGACCCTCCTACGAGCAGTACTTC
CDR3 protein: CSGRQGPSYEQYF

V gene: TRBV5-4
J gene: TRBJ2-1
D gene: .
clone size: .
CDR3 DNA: TGTGCCAGCAGCCCTCAAACCGGCAGCTACAATGAGCAGTTCTTC
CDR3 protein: CASSPQTGSYNEQFF

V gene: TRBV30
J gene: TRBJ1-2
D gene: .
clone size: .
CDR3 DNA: TGTGCCTGTGGGATCTATGGCTACACCTTC
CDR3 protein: CACGIYGYTF

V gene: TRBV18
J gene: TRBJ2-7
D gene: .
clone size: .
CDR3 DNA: TGTGCCAGCTCACCAGGCTTTGGCAGGGATCACGAGCAGTACTTC
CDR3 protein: CASSPGFGRDHEQYF

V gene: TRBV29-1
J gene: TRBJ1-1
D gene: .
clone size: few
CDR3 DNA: TGCAGCGTTGAAGTGAGGACTGAAGCTTTCTTT
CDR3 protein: CSVEVRTEAFF

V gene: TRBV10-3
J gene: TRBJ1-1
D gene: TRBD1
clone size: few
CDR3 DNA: TGTGCCATTAGTCGACAGGGGCGGGCAGACACTGAAGCTTTCTTT
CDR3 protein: CAISRQGRADTEAFF

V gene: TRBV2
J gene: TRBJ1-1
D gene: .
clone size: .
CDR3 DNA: TGTGCCAGCAGTGCGCAGGGGAACACTGAAGCTTTCTTT
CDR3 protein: CASSAQGNTEAFF

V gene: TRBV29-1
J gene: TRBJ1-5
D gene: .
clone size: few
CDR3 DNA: TGCAGCGTTTCCCAGGGGAGCAATCAGCCCCAGCATTTT
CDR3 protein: CSVSQGSNQPQHF

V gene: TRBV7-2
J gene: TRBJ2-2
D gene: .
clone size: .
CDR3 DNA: TGTGCCAGCAGCCCCTTGAACACCGGGGAGCTGTTTTTT
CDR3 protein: CASSPLNTGELFF

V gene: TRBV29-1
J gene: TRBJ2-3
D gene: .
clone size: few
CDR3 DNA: TGCAGCCTCCAAAGGGTTTCAGGCACAGATACGCAGTATTTT
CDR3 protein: CSLQRVSGTDTQYF

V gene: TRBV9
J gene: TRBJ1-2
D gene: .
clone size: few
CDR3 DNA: TGTGCCAGCAGCGTAGCTACTTATGGGCAGAACTATGGCTACACCTTC
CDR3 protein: CASSVATYGQNYGYTF

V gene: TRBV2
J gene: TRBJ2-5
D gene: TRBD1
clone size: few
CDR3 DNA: TGTGCCAGCACTTTGGACAGGGGGCAAGAGACCCAGTACTTC
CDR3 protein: CASTLDRGQETQYF

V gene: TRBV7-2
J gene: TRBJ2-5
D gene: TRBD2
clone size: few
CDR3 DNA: TGTGCCAGCAGCTTAGGCCGGATCGGGGGGAGGAACCAAGAGACCCAGTACTTC
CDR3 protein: CASSLGRIGGRNQETQYF

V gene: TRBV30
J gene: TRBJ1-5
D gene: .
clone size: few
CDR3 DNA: TGTGCCTGGAGTGTCGAGGGGTCCCAGCATTTT
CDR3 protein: CAWSVEGSQHF

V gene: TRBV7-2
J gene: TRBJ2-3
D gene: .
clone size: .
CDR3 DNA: TGTGCCAGCAGCTCGCAAACAGATACGCAGTATTTT
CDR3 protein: CASSSQTDTQYF

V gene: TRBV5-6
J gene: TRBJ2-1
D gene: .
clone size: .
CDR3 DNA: TGTGCCAGCAGCTGGGCCGCGGGCTTGGGTGGGAGCTCCTACAATGAGCAGTTCTTC
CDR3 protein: CASSWAAGLGGSSYNEQFF

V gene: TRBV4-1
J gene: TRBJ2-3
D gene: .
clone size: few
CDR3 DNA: TGCGCCAGCAGCCAAGTGGGAAATACGCAGTATTTT
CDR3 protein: CASSQVGNTQYF

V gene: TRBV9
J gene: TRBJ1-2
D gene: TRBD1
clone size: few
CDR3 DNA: TGTGCCAGCAGCACCCGCTCGGACAGGGTCGGCGGCTACACCTTC
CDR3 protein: CASSTRSDRVGGYTF

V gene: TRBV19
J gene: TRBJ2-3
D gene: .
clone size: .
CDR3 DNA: TGTGCCAGTAGTATACGTGGGAGAGGGGATACGCAGTATTTT
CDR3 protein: CASSIRGRGDTQYF